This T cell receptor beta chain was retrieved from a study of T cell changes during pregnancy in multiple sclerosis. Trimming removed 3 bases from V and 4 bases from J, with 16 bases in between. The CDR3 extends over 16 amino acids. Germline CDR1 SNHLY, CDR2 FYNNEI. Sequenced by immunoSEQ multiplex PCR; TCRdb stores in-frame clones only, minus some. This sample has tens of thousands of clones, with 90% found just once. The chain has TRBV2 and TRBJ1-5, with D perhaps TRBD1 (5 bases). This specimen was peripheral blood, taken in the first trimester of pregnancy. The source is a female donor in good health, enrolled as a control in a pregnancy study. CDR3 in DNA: TGTGCCAGCAGTGAGGACGCAGGGTTAGGTAATCAGCCCCAGCATTTT. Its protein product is CASSEDAGLGNQPQHF.